This T cell receptor (beta chain) originates from a study of shared clonotypes between healthy human individuals. This CDR3 has 13 residues. Germline CDR1 is MDHEN and CDR2 is SYDVKM. The ends lost 10 bases at V and 6 bases at J; junction bases unmatched: 10. TCRdb's table, derived via immunoSEQ multiplex PCR, lists solely in-frame clones and lacks some. The table records about 2.4 million clones, roughly 93% of them present only once. V usage is TRBV28 and J usage is TRBJ2-7; TRBD2 aligns across 9 bases. Source material: naive CD4+ T cells from PBMCs. Subset of the sample: CD45RA+ positively selected. The receptor comes from a man aged 18 to 35 in good health. Some clones in this sample may be carry-over from other donors' samples. CDR3 residues: CATETSGPSEQYF. In nucleotides, the CDR3 is TGTGCCACGGAGACTAGCGGCCCTTCCGAGCAGTACTTC.